The T cell receptor beta chain described here comes from a study of T-cell memory formation after mild COVID-19. On the study more broadly: There were largely donor-specific TCR clusters.

Study-wide results and caveats: A balance of CD4 and CD8 characterized clones contracting day 15 to 85, whereas later expanders leaned CD4+. The authors left the SARS-CoV-2 specificity of second-wave clones peaking on day 37 unconfirmed. The appearance of some responding clones in pre-infection memory suggested that cross-reactive memory joined.

A single record per CDR3 protein comes from TCRdb applying MiXCR to the 5' RACE reads. The sample lists just over 350,000 distinct CDR3 sequences, roughly 14% occurring once. Per germline, CDR1 MGHRA and CDR2 YSYEKL. The CDR3 is 14 residues long. Trimming removed 4 bases at V and 4 bases at J, with 10 bases between. With regard to this clonotype: Its target is unknown.

V usage is TRBV4-1 and J usage is TRBJ1-4; D ambiguous. Sequencing was performed on PBMCs or a T cell subset sorted from them (not recorded which). This clonotype was obtained from a man younger than 35 who had mild COVID-19 (a few samples of this study predate the infection). Cell type and time point are not known. For the CDR3, the DNA is TGCGCCAGCAGCCCGGACGGGCTTAATGAAAAACTGTTTTTT. This translates into CASSPDGLNEKLFF.